Listed below are T cell receptor beta chains from one sample, sequenced in a study of metastatic and nonmetastatic thyroid tumors. TCRdb ran MiXCR on the PCR reads. The sample lists 20,000 to 30,000 clones; under 30% were seen once. What was sequenced was tumor tissue. These receptors all come from a male donor with papillary thyroid cancer or a benign thyroid nodule (not recorded which). Some clones in this sample may be carry-over from other donors' samples. CDR3s include the opening cysteine and the closing phenylalanine or tryptophan. D genes are given only for firm matches. Clone size, where shown, is once, few, many, or a class for clones that have expanded.

TRBJ1-5,many,TRBV2,.,TGTGCCAGCAGTGAAGCCATCCCAAATCAGCCCCAGCATTTT,CASSEAIPNQPQHF
TRBJ2-1,many,TRBV7-2,.,TGTGCCAGCAGCTTAGCGGGTGTGTACAATGAGCAGTTCTTC,CASSLAGVYNEQFF
TRBJ2-7,many,TRBV6-6,.,TGTGCCAGCAGTTACTCGAGAGGCTACGAGCAGTACTTC,CASSYSRGYEQYF
TRBJ2-7,many,TRBV7-2,TRBD2,TGTGCCAGCAGCCCTGGACTAGCGGGAGCTGTCGAGCAGTACTTC,CASSPGLAGAVEQYF
TRBJ1-2,.,TRBV11-2,.,TGTGCCAGCAGTTTGGACCGGTGGCGCGGGGGCTACACCTTC,CASSLDRWRGGYTF
TRBJ2-3,many,TRBV24-1,TRBD1,TGTGCCACCAGTGATTCCGGACAGGGGCCAGATACGCAGTATTTT,CATSDSGQGPDTQYF
TRBJ1-1,once,TRBV20-1,.,TGCAGTGCTAGTCGCTATCTGGCCGGGACATACCGTCTATATGAAGCTTTCTTT,CSASRYLAGTYRLYEAFF
TRBJ2-7,medium-sized,TRBV6-2/TRBV6-3,TRBD1,TGTGCCAGCAGTTACTCGAGAACGGGACAGGGAAACCCCGAGCAGTACTTC,CASSYSRTGQGNPEQYF
TRBJ1-2,medium-sized,TRBV5-1,.,TGCGCCAGCAGCTTGGACGGCATAAACTATGGCTACACCTTC,CASSLDGINYGYTF
TRBJ2-7,medium-sized,TRBV6-1,.,TGTGCCAGCACCCCCACCAGCTACGAGCAGTACTTC,CASTPTSYEQYF
TRBJ1-5,.,TRBV4-3,.,TGCGCCAGCAGCCCCCTGCAGGGTGTCAATCGGCCCCAGCATTTT,CASSPLQGVNRPQHF
TRBJ2-7,.,TRBV20-1,TRBD2,TGCAGTGCTAAGAGAGCGGGGGACTCCTACGAGCAGTACTTC,CSAKRAGDSYEQYF
TRBJ2-2,.,TRBV5-4,TRBD2,TGTGCCAGCAGCTTTGCGGGAGGAAACACCGGGGAGCTGTTTTTT,CASSFAGGNTGELFF
TRBJ2-2,.,TRBV5-1,.,TGCGCCAGCAGCTCGGACGGGCTGGGTAACACCGGGGAGCTGTTTTTT,CASSSDGLGNTGELFF
TRBJ2-2,.,TRBV13,.,TGTGCCAGCATCACCCCTAGGGGGGCGTGCCCCGGGGAGCTGTTTTTT,CASITPRGACPGELFF
TRBJ2-7,.,TRBV6-1,.,TGTGCCAGCATAGTGTGGTTTTCCTACGAGCAGTACTTC,CASIVWFSYEQYF
TRBJ1-2,many,TRBV13,.,TGTGCCAGCAGCTTAGAGGGGACCTATGGCTACACCTTC,CASSLEGTYGYTF
TRBJ2-1,many,TRBV7-9,TRBD2,TGTGCCAGCAGCCGTGACGGGACTATTAAAACCTACAATGAGCAGTTCTTC,CASSRDGTIKTYNEQFF
TRBJ2-7,medium-sized,TRBV6-1,.,TGTGCCAGCAGTCAACTCCGGGGGGAGCAGTACTTC,CASSQLRGEQYF
TRBJ2-7,many,TRBV20-1,TRBD2,TGCAGTGTCACGGGGGGAGGGCCTCTCCACGAGCAGTACTTC,CSVTGGGPLHEQYF
TRBJ2-3,.,TRBV7-2,.,TGTGCCAGCAGCCAGCAGGCGTATACGCAGTATTTT,CASSQQAYTQYF
TRBJ2-2,.,TRBV20-1,TRBD1,TGCAGTCCGATCGGGGGACAGGGGGATATCGGGGAGCTGTTTTTT,CSPIGGQGDIGELFF
TRBJ2-1,many,TRBV6-2/TRBV6-3,TRBD2,TGTGCCAGCAGTTACGGACTAGCGGTCGCCTACAATGAGCAGTTCTTC,CASSYGLAVAYNEQFF
TRBJ2-7,.,TRBV7-8,.,TGTGCCAGCAGCATCCGACTAGTGGGACTTAACCACGAGCAGTACTTC,CASSIRLVGLNHEQYF
TRBJ2-3,.,TRBV11-2,TRBD2,TGTGCCAGCAGCTTGGGGGGAGGGACCGAGGGGCAGTATTTT,CASSLGGGTEGQYF
TRBJ1-3,.,TRBV5-1,.,TGCGCCAGCAGCTTGGGACGATGTCATCTAGGAAACACCATATATTTT,CASSLGRCHLGNTIYF
TRBJ2-3,.,TRBV28,TRBD2,TGTGCCAGCACCTCCCTAGCGGGGAGCACAGATACGCAGTATTTT,CASTSLAGSTDTQYF
TRBJ2-1,.,TRBV6-5,.,TGTGCCAGCAGTTACTCCTGGGTTAAAAGGTCCTACAATGAGCAGTTCTTC,CASSYSWVKRSYNEQFF
TRBJ1-5,many,TRBV19,.,TGTGCCAGTAGTATAGATCCGACAGTCCAGCCCCAGCATTTT,CASSIDPTVQPQHF
TRBJ2-1,many,TRBV24-1,.,TGTGCCACCAGTGACAGAACGCCCGAGCAGTTCTTC,CATSDRTPEQFF
TRBJ2-3,many,TRBV28,TRBD1,TGTGCCAGCAGGTCCGGGACAGGGGAAGCAGATACGCAGTATTTT,CASRSGTGEADTQYF
TRBJ2-1,few,TRBV6-1,.,TGTGCCAGCAGTGAAATTTTGTGGAATGAGCAGTTCTTC,CASSEILWNEQFF
TRBJ2-1,many,TRBV29-1,TRBD2,TGCAGCGGAGTAGAAGCGGGGATGCAGTTCTTC,CSGVEAGMQFF
TRBJ2-1,many,TRBV11-2,TRBD2,TGTGCCAGCAGAGCGATAGCGGGCTATGAGCAGTTCTTC,CASRAIAGYEQFF
TRBJ2-2,many,TRBV7-2,.,TGTGCCAGCAGCCATACGACCGGCGGGGAGCTGTTTTTT,CASSHTTGGELFF
TRBJ2-7,.,TRBV20-1,.,TGCAGTGCTAGAGGGCAGACCTACGAGAAGTACTTC,CSARGQTYEKYF
TRBJ1-5,many,TRBV5-6,.,TGTGCCAGCAGCTCGACCATAGAGGGTAATCAGCCCCAGCATTTT,CASSSTIEGNQPQHF
TRBJ1-2,.,TRBV27,TRBD1,TGTGCCAGAAGATTACTGACAGGGGGCTCTTATGGCTACACCTTC,CARRLLTGGSYGYTF